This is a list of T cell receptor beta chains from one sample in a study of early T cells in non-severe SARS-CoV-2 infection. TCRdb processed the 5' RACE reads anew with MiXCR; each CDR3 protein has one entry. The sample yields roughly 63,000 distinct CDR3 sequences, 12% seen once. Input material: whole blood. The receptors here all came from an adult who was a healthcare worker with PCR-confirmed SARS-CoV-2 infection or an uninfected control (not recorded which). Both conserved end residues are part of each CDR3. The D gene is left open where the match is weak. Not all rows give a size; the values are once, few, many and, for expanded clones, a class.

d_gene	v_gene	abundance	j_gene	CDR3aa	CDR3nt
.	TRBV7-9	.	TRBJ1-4	CASSLSATNEKLFF	TGTGCCAGCAGCTTGTCCGCAACTAATGAAAAACTGTTTTTT
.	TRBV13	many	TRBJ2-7	CASSQGGEQYF	TGTGCCAGCAGCCAGGGGGGGGAGCAGTACTTC
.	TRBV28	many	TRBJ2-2	CASRQTNTGELFF	TGTGCCAGCAGACAGACCAACACCGGGGAGCTGTTTTTT
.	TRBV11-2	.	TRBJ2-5	CASSRGRGSETQYF	TGTGCCAGCAGCCGGGGTCGGGGGTCGGAGACCCAGTACTTC
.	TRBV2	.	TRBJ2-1	CASSQGGYNEQFF	TGTGCCAGCAGTCAGGGAGGATACAATGAGCAGTTCTTC
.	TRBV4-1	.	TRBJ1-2	CASSRQFRGDYGYTF	TGCGCCAGCAGCCGGCAATTCAGGGGCGACTATGGCTACACCTTC
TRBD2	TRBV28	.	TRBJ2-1	CASSLPASGRGEQFF	TGTGCCAGCAGTTTACCGGCTAGCGGGAGGGGTGAGCAGTTCTTC
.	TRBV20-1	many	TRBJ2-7	CSALLDRSSYEQYF	TGCAGTGCTCTCCTCGACAGAAGCTCCTACGAGCAGTACTTC
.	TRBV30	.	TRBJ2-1	CAWKKGWMNYNEQFF	TGTGCCTGGAAAAAGGGCTGGATGAACTACAATGAGCAGTTCTTC
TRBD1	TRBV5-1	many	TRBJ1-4	CASSLRRQGPNEKLFF	TGCGCCAGCAGCTTAAGGAGACAGGGTCCTAATGAAAAACTGTTTTTT
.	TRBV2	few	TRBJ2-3	CASSEVASHRTDTQYF	TGTGCCAGCAGTGAAGTGGCTAGCCATCGCACAGATACGCAGTATTTT
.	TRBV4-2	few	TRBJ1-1	CASRAGVDTEAFF	TGTGCCAGCAGAGCAGGGGTTGACACTGAAGCTTTCTTT
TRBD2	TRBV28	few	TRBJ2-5	CASSSTSAPETQYF	TGTGCCAGCAGTTCAACTAGCGCTCCAGAGACCCAGTACTTC
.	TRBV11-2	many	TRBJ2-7	CASSLERGNEQYF	TGTGCCAGCAGCTTAGAAAGGGGCAACGAGCAGTACTTC